This T cell receptor (beta chain) was identified during a study of cytomegalovirus exposure and HLA in healthy donors. General study points: When analyzed later, a missense DCLRE1C variant was found to be linked to TCR beta V- and J-gene trimming.

With regard to this clone: Its antigen is unidentified.

It was with 60 Vbeta and 13 Jbeta primers that the PCR ran. The table came from immunoSEQ multiplex PCR; TCRdb's copy has only in-frame clones and leaves some out. The table has approximately 190,000 clones, approximately 80% seen once. The TCR was taken from a woman under 40 in good health and CMV-seropositive. Sequenced: PBMCs.

The DNA for the CDR3 is TGTGCCAGCAGCTTAGAGGGGGATGGGGCCAACGTCCTGACTTTC. It codes for CASSLEGDGANVLTF. This sequence joins TRBV13 and TRBJ2-6; a possible D gene is TRBD1 (6 bases). CDR1 and CDR2 from the germline V gene are PRHDT and FYEKMQ (reference sequence). The V and J ends lost 1 base and 3 bases respectively, with 7 bases between them. This CDR3 contains 15 residues.